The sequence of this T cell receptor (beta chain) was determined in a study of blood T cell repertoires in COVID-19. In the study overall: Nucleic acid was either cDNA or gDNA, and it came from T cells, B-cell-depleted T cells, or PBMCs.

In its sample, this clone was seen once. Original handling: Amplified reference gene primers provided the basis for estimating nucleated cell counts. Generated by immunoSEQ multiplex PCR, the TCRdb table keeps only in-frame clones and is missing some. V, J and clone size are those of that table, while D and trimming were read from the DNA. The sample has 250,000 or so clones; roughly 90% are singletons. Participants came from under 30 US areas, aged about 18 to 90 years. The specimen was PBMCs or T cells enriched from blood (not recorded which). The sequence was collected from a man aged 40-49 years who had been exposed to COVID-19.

The CDR3 region is CASSVDGLAVYEQYF. The CDR3 DNA follows: TGTGCCAGCAGCGTAGATGGACTAGCGGTCTACGAGCAGTACTTC. The rearrangement uses TRBV9 and TRBJ2-7, with 10 bases lining up with TRBD2. The CDR3 consists of 15 residues. CDR1 is SGDLS and CDR2 is YYNGEE in the germline V gene. Trimming took 0 bases from V and 3 from J; bases not matched to a gene: 3.